This is a list of T cell receptor beta chains from one sample in a study of blood T cell repertoires in COVID-19. The table came from immunoSEQ multiplex PCR; TCRdb's copy has only in-frame clones and leaves some out. The repertoire consists of hundreds of thousands of clones, with roughly 86% occurring once and the leading ten covering around 0.7%. The sequencing sample was made of peripheral blood. The source is a human donor in a cohort sampled during active COVID-19. CDR3s include the opening cysteine and the closing phenylalanine or tryptophan. Clone size is stated in some rows and not others, as once, few, many or a class when expanded.

>TRBJ2-1|.|TRBV19
CASSIVASGDMSSYNEQFF
>TRBJ1-4|.|TRBV9
CASSVRGGVGEKLFF
>TRBJ1-4|.|TRBV19
CASSMGRDRGNEKLFF
>TRBJ1-1|.|TRBV2
CASSRSRGWDTEAFF
>TRBJ2-1|.|TRBV29-1
CSVGGRRGGPSEYNEQFF
>TRBJ1-1|.|TRBV12-3/TRBV12-4
CASSGTGVEAFF
>TRBJ2-1|.|TRBV7-2
CASSLARQSYNEQFF
>TRBJ2-7|once|TRBV4-1
CASSVRDSSSYEQYF
>TRBJ2-7|.|TRBV27
CASSFRGSYEQYF
>TRBJ2-7|.|TRBV5-6
CASSWGQVTYEQYF
>TRBJ2-2|.|TRBV24-1
CATSPGGTGELFF
>TRBJ2-7|.|TRBV5-1
CASSWTGQGDRGYEQYF
>TRBJ1-2|.|TRBV4-3
CASSQDSSRTGGYTF
>TRBJ2-7|few|TRBV14
CASSQLGTGSSYEQYF
>TRBJ1-1|.|TRBV5-1
CASSLGLEAEAFF
>TRBJ2-1|.|TRBV5-1
CASSIPGASSYNEQFF
>TRBJ1-3|.|TRBV29-1
CSVDPTGSGNTIYF
>TRBJ2-7|.|TRBV3-1/TRBV3-2
CASSLPRLAGAPRQYF
>TRBJ1-1|.|TRBV4-3
CASSQDQGLGAFF
>TRBJ1-2|.|TRBV5-4
CASSLTGKGYTF
>TRBJ2-7|.|TRBV6-2/TRBV6-3
CASSYVPWDYLYEQYF
>TRBJ2-7|once|TRBV6-5
CASSYSEAYQFEQYF
>TRBJ2-7|once|TRBV7-3
CASSLAAGVGYEQYF
>TRBJ2-1|.|TRBV30
CACMRSYSYNEQFF
>TRBJ1-2|once|TRBV15
CATSSHGQGPNYGYTF
>TRBJ2-5|.|TRBV6-2/TRBV6-3
CASSHSGVQETQYF
>TRBJ1-2|.|TRBV19
CASSMVRTGRANYGYTF
>TRBJ1-3|.|TRBV19
CASSITSSGNTIYF
>TRBJ1-1|.|TRBV6-6
CASTEARATEAFF
>TRBJ2-2|.|TRBV6-2/TRBV6-3
CASSYPPDTGELFF
>TRBJ1-1|once|TRBV10-1
CASRGTGALEAFF
>TRBJ1-1|once|TRBV28
CASSYSTGSGGEAFF
>TRBJ1-1|.|TRBV4-3
CASSQKLEPEAFF
>TRBJ1-2|.|TRBV4-3
CASSQGQGVYYGYTF
>TRBJ1-2|.|TRBV18
CASSRDIRNGYTF
>TRBJ1-2|.|TRBV5-1
CASSSTGSRQYGYTF
>TRBJ2-4|.|TRBV7-9
CASSSLDERVVIQYF
>TRBJ2-7|.|TRBV30
CAWRQQGDEQYF
>TRBJ1-2|few|TRBV7-2
CASSVAGTGAGYTF
>TRBJ1-4|.|TRBV27
CASSFSGATNEKLFF
>TRBJ1-2|.|TRBV9
CASSAQGNGYTF
>TRBJ2-7|.|TRBV12-3/TRBV12-4
CASSPGTGYEQYF